This section outlines one T cell receptor (beta chain) sequence together with its context. Authors' analysis steps: ImmunoSEQ gave junction-only sequences without quality scores, so filtering differed. TCRdb keeps only in-frame clones here, not all; method: immunoSEQ multiplex PCR. V, J and clone size are those of that table, while D and trimming were read from the DNA. The sample holds approximately 98,000 clones; under 70% are singletons and the top ten take about 25%. V was trimmed by 4 bases and J by 4 bases, leaving 23 bases between them. The CDR3 sequence is 18 residues long. Germline CDR1 and CDR2: MNHEY and SMNVEV (reference sequence). This record comes from a study of shared clonotypes between healthy human individuals.

Sequenced material: memory CD8+ T cells sorted from blood. Subset here: CD45RO+ cells pooled with CCR7-negative TemRA cells. V and J are TRBV27 and TRBJ2-1; D is unresolved. The receptor was isolated from a young woman in good health. CDR3 in DNA: TGTGCCAGCAGTTGGTCAGCGCCTTCCGTTGGCTGGTACAATGAGCAGTTCTTC. Translation: CASSWSAPSVGWYNEQFF.